Below are 15 T cell receptor beta chains sequenced from a single sample in a study of blood T cell repertoires in COVID-19. TCRdb's copy holds only in-frame clones and misses some; the assay was immunoSEQ multiplex PCR. The repertoire holds about 75,000 clones, with 70% to 90% as singletons. Sequenced material: peripheral blood. Receptor source: a human donor in a cohort sampled during active COVID-19.

The chain carries TRBV28 and TRBJ1-6; D remains ambiguous. Germline assignment: CDR1 MDHEN and CDR2 SYDVKM. Trimming removed 4 bases at V and 8 bases at J, with 9 bases between. This CDR3 region has 13 residues. This CDR3 is CASSSRMDSPLHF. CDR3 DNA: TGTGCCAGCAGTTCCAGGATGGATTCACCCCTCCACTTT. Full variable domain (remainder filled in from reference TRBV28 and TRBJ1-6): DVKVTQSSRYLVKRTGEKVFLECVQDMDHENMFWYRQDPGLGLRLIYFSYDVKMKEKGDIPEGYSVSREKKERFSLILESASTNQTSMYLCASSSRMDSPLHFGNGTRLTVT.

This chain connects TRBV10-1 to TRBJ2-1; a weak D match, TRBD2 (6 bases). Trimming removed 2 bases at V and 6 bases at J, with 11 bases between. CDR1 and CDR2 from the germline V gene are WNHNN and SYGVQD (reference sequence). There are 14 residues in the CDR3. As DNA, the CDR3 is TGCGCCAGCAGTGAGGGAGGGATGGGCAATGAGCAGTTCTTC. Its protein is CASSEGGMGNEQFF.

This chain connects TRBV7-2 to TRBJ2-2; 8 nucleotides line up with TRBD1. Trimming took 4 bases from V and 3 from J; bases not matched to a gene: 4. Germline loops: CDR1 SGHTA, CDR2 FQGNSA. The CDR3 has 15 amino acids. This CDR3 reads CASSSRQGYTGELFF. CDR3 nucleotides: TGTGCCAGCAGCTCACGACAGGGGTACACCGGGGAGCTGTTTTTT.

This clone is a singleton in its sample. This chain links TRBV15 with TRBJ2-7, with 7 nucleotides matching TRBD1. This CDR3 has 13 amino acids. Germline loops: CDR1 LNHNV, CDR2 YYDKDF (reference sequence). Trimming at V came to 1 base and at J to 12 bases, leaving 9 bases not matched to a gene. Written as DNA, the CDR3 is TGTGCCACCAGCAGAGGCGAAGGGGGCAGTCTGTACTTC. This translates into CATSRGEGGSLYF.

This CDR3 reads CSVEDQGNTEAFF. The CDR3 DNA is TGCAGCGTTGAAGATCAGGGGAACACTGAAGCTTTCTTT. This chain connects TRBV29-1 to TRBJ1-1; perhaps TRBD1 as D (5 bases). Germline values: CDR1 SQVTM, CDR2 ANQGSEA. Trimming took off 0 bases at V and 1 base at J, with 6 bases between the two ends. The CDR3 has 13 residues.

The V gene is TRBV2, the J gene TRBJ2-7, with TRBD1 matching 7 bases. The V and J ends lost 11 bases and 5 bases, in that order; junction bases with no gene match: 15. Per the germline V gene, CDR1 is SNHLY and CDR2 is FYNNEI. The CDR3 is 14 amino acids. CDR3 nucleotide sequence: TGTGCCGGATCCAGGGGGTTCGTAAGTAACGAGCAGTACTTC. Amino acids: CAGSRGFVSNEQYF.

A word on this clone: One end of the junction does not line up with germline, which may come from a read error. The genes are TRBV12-3 or TRBV12-4 and TRBJ2-3; 9 bases map to TRBD2. The CDR3 is 13 residues long. Here the CDR3 reads CASRLAGADTQYF. The CDR3 bases are TGTGCCAGCAGGTTAGCGGGAGCAGATACGCAGTATTTT.

This clone was seen once. CDR3 loop: CASSDLYTGYGYTF. CDR3 nucleotides: TGTGCCAGCAGCGATCTATACACGGGCTATGGCTACACCTTC. J is TRBJ1-2 and V is TRBV9; D remains unclear. V was trimmed by 3 bases and J by 4 bases, leaving 13 bases between them. Germline lookup yields CDR1 SGDLS and CDR2 YYNGEE. The CDR3 sequence is 14 residues long.

The chain joins TRBV6-5 to TRBJ2-2; D is perhaps TRBD1 (7 bases). V lost 11 bases to trimming and J lost 1 base, with 17 bases between them. Per the germline V gene, CDR1 is MNHEY and CDR2 is SVGAGI. This CDR3 has 15 residues. CDR3 nucleotide sequence: TGTGCCGGGAGGCCGGGACAGATGAACACCGGGGAGCTGTTTTTT. This codes for CAGRPGQMNTGELFF.

The V call is TRBV28, the J call TRBJ2-7; possible D gene TRBD2, 5 bases. V lost 7 bases and J 2 bases, leaving 12 bases between the germline ends. Germline CDR1 and CDR2: MDHEN and SYDVKM. The CDR3 is 13 amino acids. The CDR3 spells CASNLDGTYEQYF. The DNA for the CDR3 is TGTGCCAGCAACTTGGACGGGACCTACGAGCAGTACTTC.

V usage is TRBV7-2 and J usage is TRBJ2-7; a possible D gene is TRBD2 (7 bases). Trimming took off 3 bases at V and 4 bases at J, with 16 bases between the two ends. The length of the CDR3 is 15 residues. Germline CDR1 is SGHTA and CDR2 is FQGNSA. The DNA of the CDR3 is TGTGCCAGCAGCTTCAAGGGGGGGGAGGAGTACGAGCAGTACTTC. Translating gives CASSFKGGEEYEQYF. The full variable domain, rest sourced from reference TRBV7-2 and TRBJ2-7, is GAGVSQSPSNKVTEKGKDVELRCDPISGHTALYWYRQSLGQGLEFLIYFQGNSAPDKSGLPSDRFSAERTGGSVSTLTIQRTQQEDSAVYLCASSFKGGEEYEQYFGPGTRLTVT.

V usage is TRBV4-3 and J usage is TRBJ2-3; 8 bases map to TRBD1. V dropped 1 base and J dropped 0; count of bases not matched to a gene: 12. Germline values: CDR1 LGHNA, CDR2 YSLEER. This CDR3 has 19 amino acids. The CDR3 sequence is CASSQGRQGIMTSTDTQYF. The DNA of the CDR3 is TGCGCCAGCAGCCAAGGAAGACAGGGGATTATGACTAGCACAGATACGCAGTATTTT.

This sequence joins TRBV7-2 and TRBJ2-2; the match to TRBD2 covers 9 bases. V lost 5 bases, J lost 3 bases, and 1 base stayed unmatched. In germline, CDR1 is SGHTA, CDR2 FQGNSA. The CDR3 loop spans 14 amino acids. The DNA for the CDR3 is TGTGCCAGCAGCCGGACTAGCGACACCGGGGAGCTGTTTTTT. Translated, it gives CASSRTSDTGELFF.

The chain carries TRBV2 and TRBJ1-2; 9 bases agree with TRBD1. The junction had 5 bases not matched to a gene; V was cut back by 3 bases and J by 6 bases. The germline gives CDR1 SNHLY, CDR2 FYNNEI. CDR3 length equals 14 residues. The CDR3 sequence: CASSDYRGQDGYTF. The CDR3 region has the DNA TGTGCCAGCAGTGACTACAGGGGGCAAGATGGCTACACCTTC.

This clone came up once. V usage is TRBV19 and J usage is TRBJ2-6; possible D gene TRBD1, 7 bases. Germline values: CDR1 LNHDA, CDR2 SQIVND (reference sequence). V lost 6 bases to trimming and J lost 1 base, with 16 bases between them. This CDR3 spans 17 amino acids. The CDR3 sequence is CASRGETGRSGANVLTF. CDR3 bases: TGTGCCAGTAGGGGTGAGACAGGGAGGTCTGGGGCCAACGTCCTGACTTTC. The full variable domain, completed using reference TRBV19 and TRBJ2-6, is DGGITQSPKYLFRKEGQNVTLSCEQNLNHDAMYWYRQDPGQGLRLIYYSQIVNDFQKGDIAEGYSVSREKKESFPLTVTSAQKNPTAFYLCASRGETGRSGANVLTFGAGSRLTVL.